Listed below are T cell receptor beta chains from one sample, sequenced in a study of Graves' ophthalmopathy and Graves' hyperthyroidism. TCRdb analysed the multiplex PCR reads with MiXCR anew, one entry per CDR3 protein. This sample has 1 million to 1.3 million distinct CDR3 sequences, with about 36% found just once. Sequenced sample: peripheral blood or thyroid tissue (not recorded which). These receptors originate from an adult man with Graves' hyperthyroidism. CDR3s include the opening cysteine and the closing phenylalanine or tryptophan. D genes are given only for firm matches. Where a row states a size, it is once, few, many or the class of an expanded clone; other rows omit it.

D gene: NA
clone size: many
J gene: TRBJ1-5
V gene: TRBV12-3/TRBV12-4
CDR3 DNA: TGTGCCAGCAGTTTAGGGAGGGGCCCGAATCAGCCCCAGCATTTT
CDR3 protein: CASSLGRGPNQPQHF

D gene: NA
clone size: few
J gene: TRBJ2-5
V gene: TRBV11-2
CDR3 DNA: TGTGCCAGCAGCTTGAGGAAACTGGTCCAAGAGACCCAGTACTTC
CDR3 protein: CASSLRKLVQETQYF

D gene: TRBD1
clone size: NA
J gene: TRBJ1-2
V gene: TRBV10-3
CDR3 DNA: TGTGCCATCAGCGGGGACAGGGTTGGCTACACCTTC
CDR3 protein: CAISGDRVGYTF

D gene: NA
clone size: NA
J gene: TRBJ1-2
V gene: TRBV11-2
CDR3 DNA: TGTGCCAGCAGTTTAGAACGGGGTGGCTACACCTTC
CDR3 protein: CASSLERGGYTF

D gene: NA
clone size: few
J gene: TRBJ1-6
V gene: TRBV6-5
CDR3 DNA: TGTGCCAGCAGTTACTCGTTTCTAACCTATAATTCACCCCTCCACTTT
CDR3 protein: CASSYSFLTYNSPLHF

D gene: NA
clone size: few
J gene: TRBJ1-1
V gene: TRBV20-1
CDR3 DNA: TGCAGTGCTAGAGTATTAGGGGTAAGACTGACGAACACTGAAGCTTTCTTT
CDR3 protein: CSARVLGVRLTNTEAFF

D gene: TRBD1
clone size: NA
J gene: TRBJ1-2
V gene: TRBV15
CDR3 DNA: TGTGCCACCAGCAGAGATTTGGCAGGGGGCGCTGATGGCTACACCTTC
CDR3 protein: CATSRDLAGGADGYTF

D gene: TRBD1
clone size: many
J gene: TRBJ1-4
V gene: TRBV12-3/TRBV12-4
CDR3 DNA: TGTGCCAGCAGATCGACAGGGGGCGGCGAAAAACTGTTTTTT
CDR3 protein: CASRSTGGGEKLFF

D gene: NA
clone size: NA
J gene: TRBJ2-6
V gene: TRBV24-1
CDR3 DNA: TGTGCCACCGCCGGGGCGTGGGGGCCTGGGGCCAACGTCCTGACTTTC
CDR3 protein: CATAGAWGPGANVLTF

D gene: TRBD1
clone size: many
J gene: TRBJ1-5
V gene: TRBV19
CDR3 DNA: TGTGCCAGTAGCAACAGGGGCAAACAGCCCCAGCATTTT
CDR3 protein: CASSNRGKQPQHF

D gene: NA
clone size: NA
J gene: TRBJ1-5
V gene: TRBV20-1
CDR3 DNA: TGCAGTGCTTTTACAGGCAACAATCAGCCCCAGCATTTT
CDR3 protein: CSAFTGNNQPQHF

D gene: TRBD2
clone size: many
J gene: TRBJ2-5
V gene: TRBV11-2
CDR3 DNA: TGTGCCAGCAGCAAGACTAGCGGGGTAGAGGAGACCCAGTACTTC
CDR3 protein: CASSKTSGVEETQYF

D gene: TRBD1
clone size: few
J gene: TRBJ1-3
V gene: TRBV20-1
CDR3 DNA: TGCAGTGCTAGACGACAGGGGTTTCGTGGAAACACCATATATTTT
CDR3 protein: CSARRQGFRGNTIYF

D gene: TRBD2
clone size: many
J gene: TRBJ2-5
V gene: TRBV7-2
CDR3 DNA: TGTGCCAGCAGCTTAGGGGGCCTAGCGGGGGTTCAAGAGACCCAGTACTTC
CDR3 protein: CASSLGGLAGVQETQYF

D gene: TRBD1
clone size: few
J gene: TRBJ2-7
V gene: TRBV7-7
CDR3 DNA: TGTGCCAGCAGCCCTCAGGGACAGGGGGGTTCCGGGCAGTACTTC
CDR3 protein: CASSPQGQGGSGQYF

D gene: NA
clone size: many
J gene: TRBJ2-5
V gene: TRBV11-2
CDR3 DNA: TGTGCCAGCAGCCACGGATCTCAAGAGACCCAGTACTTC
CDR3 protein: CASSHGSQETQYF

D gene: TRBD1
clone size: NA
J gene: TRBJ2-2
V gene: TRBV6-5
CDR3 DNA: TGTGCCAGCAGATTTGGGACAGGGGATGACGGGGAGCTGTTTTTT
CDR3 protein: CASRFGTGDDGELFF

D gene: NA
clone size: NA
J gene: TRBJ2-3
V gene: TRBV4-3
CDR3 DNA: TGCGCCAGCAGCCAAGACGATCGGACCCCACCTACGCAGTATTTT
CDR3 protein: CASSQDDRTPPTQYF

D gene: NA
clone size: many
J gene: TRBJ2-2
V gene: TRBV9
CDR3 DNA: TGTGCCAGCAGCGTAGGGGGATCATGGGCCGGGGAGCTGTTTTTT
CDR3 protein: CASSVGGSWAGELFF

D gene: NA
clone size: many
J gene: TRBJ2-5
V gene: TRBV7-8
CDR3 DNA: TGTGCCAGCAGCCGAAGAGGACAGCAAGAGACCCAGTACTTC
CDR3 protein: CASSRRGQQETQYF

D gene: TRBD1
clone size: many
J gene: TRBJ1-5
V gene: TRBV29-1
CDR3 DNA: TGCAGCGCTCAGGGGGTTGGTCAGCCCCAGCATTTT
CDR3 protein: CSAQGVGQPQHF

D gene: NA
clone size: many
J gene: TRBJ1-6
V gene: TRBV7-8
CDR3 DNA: TGTGCCAGCAGCTTAGAGGGAAACTATTCACCCCTCCACTTT
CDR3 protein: CASSLEGNYSPLHF

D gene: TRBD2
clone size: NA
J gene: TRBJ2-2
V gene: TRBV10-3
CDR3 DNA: TGTGCCAGCAGCCGCCCAGGAGTAGCGGGAGTTTCCGGGGAGCTGTTTTTT
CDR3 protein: CASSRPGVAGVSGELFF

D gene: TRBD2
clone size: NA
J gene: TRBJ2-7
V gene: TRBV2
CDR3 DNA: TGTGCCAGCAGAAGGACTAGCGGGAACGACGAGCAGTACTTC
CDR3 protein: CASRRTSGNDEQYF

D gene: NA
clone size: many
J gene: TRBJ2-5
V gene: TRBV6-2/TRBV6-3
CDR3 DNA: TGTGCCAGCAGTTACACGGAGACCCAGTACTTC
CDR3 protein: CASSYTETQYF

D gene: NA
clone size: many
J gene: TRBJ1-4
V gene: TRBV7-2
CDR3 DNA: TGTGCCAGCAGCTCGGACCGGGAAAAACTGTTTTTT
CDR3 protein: CASSSDREKLFF

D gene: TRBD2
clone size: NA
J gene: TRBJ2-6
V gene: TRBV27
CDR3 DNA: TGTGCCAGCGGCGGGGGGGCCGCTGGGGCCAACGTCCTGACTTTC
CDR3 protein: CASGGGAAGANVLTF

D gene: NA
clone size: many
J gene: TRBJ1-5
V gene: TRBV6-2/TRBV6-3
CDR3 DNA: TGTGCCAGCAGTTACCCGAGAGATCAGCCCCAGCATTTT
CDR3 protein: CASSYPRDQPQHF

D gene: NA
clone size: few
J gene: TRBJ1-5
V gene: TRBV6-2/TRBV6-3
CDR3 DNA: TGTGCCAGCAGAACCCCAGGGGTAGGACAGCCCCAGCATTTT
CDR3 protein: CASRTPGVGQPQHF

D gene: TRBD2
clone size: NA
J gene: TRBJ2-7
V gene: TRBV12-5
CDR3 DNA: TGTGCTAGTGGTGCCGGGACTAGCGGGAGCTACGAGCAGTACTTC
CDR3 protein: CASGAGTSGSYEQYF

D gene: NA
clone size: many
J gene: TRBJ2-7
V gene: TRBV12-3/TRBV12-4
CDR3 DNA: TGTGCCAGCAGTTTATCCTTGGGGCAGTACTTC
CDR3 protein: CASSLSLGQYF

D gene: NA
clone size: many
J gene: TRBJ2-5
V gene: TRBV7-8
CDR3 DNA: TGTGCCAGCAGCTTAGCGAGGGGGTACCAAGAGACCCAGTACTTC
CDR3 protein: CASSLARGYQETQYF

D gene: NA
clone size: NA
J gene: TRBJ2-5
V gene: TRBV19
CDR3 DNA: TGTGCCAGTTCCAAGACAGGCGACCTGGAGACCCAGTACTTC
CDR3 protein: CASSKTGDLETQYF

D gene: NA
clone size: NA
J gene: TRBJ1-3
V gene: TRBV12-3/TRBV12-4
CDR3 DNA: TGTGCCAGCAATCACGCTGGGACGGGAAACACCATATATTTT
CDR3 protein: CASNHAGTGNTIYF

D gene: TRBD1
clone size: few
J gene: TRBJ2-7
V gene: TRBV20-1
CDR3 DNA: TGCAGTGCTAGTGACGACGGGACAGTTGGGACCTACGAGCAGTACTTC
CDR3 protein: CSASDDGTVGTYEQYF

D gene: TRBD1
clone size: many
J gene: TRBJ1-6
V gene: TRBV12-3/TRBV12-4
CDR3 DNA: TGTGCCAGCAGTTTGGAGAGACAGGGAAATTCACCCCTCCACTTT
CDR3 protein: CASSLERQGNSPLHF

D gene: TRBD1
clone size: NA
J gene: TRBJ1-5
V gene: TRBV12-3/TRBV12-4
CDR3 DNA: TGTGCCAGCAGTCTCGGACAGGGAGGGCAGGTCAGAGCCCAGCATTTT
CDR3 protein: CASSLGQGGQVRAQHF

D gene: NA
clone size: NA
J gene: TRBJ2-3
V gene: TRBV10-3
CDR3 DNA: TGTGCCATCAGTGACCAGAGTCAACCGCAGTATTTT
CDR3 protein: CAISDQSQPQYF

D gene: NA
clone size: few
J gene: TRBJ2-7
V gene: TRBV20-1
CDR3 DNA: TGCAGTGCTAGAGGGTTCGGGCGGCAGGGCATAACCTACGAGCAGTACTTC
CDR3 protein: CSARGFGRQGITYEQYF

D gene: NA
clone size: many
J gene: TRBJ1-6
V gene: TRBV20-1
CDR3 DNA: TGCAGTGCTAGAGGCAGGATTTTGAATTCACCCCTCCACTTT
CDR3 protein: CSARGRILNSPLHF

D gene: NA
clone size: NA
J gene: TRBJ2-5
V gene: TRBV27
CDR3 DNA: TGTGCCAGCAATCCAGGGCTAGGGCGGCCAGAAGAGACCCAGTACTTC
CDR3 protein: CASNPGLGRPEETQYF

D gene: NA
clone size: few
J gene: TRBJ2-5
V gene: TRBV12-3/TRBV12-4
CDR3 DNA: TGTGCCAGCTCCAACGGAGGAGAGACCCAGTACTTC
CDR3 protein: CASSNGGETQYF

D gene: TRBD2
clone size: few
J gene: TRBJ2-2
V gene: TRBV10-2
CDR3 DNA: TGTGCCAGCAGTTATGGCCTAGCGGGAGCCGGGGAGCTGTTTTTT
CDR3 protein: CASSYGLAGAGELFF

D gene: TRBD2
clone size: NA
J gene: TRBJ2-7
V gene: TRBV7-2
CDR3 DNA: TGCGCCAGCAGCCAAGATCCCCTCCGGGGGGGCGCGTCCTACGAGCAGTACTTC
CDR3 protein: CASSQDPLRGGASYEQYF

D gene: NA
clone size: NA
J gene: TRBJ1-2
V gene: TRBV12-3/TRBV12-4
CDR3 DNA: TGTGCCAGCAACTACAGGGTCGGTGGCTACACCTTC
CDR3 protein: CASNYRVGGYTF

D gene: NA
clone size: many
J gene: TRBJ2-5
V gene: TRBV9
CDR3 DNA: TGTGCCAGCAGCGAGGGACCAGGACAAGAGACCCAGTACTTC
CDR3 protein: CASSEGPGQETQYF

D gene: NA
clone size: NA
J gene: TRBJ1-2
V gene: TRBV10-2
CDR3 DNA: TGCGCCAGCAGTGAGCCGGACAGTATTGCGCGAAACTATGGCTACACCTTC
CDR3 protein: CASSEPDSIARNYGYTF

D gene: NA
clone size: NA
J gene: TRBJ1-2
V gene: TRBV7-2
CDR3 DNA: TGTGCCAGCAGCTTATCCATTTCAGGGGCCGGCTACACCTTC
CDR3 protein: CASSLSISGAGYTF

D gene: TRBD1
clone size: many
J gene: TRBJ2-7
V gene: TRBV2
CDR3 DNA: TGTGCCAGCAGCCGGGACAGGGACTACGAGCAGTACTTC
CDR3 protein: CASSRDRDYEQYF

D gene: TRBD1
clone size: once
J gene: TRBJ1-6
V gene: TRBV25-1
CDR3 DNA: TGTGCCAGCAACTCCCAGGGGGCAAAGTCACCCCTCCACTTT
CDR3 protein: CASNSQGAKSPLHF

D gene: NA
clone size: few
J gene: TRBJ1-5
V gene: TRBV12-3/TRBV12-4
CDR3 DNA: TGTGCCAGCAGTTTTTCTTTGGGGGGGTATCAGCCCCAGCATTTT
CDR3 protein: CASSFSLGGYQPQHF

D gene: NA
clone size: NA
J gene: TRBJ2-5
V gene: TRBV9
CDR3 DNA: TGTGCCAGCAGCGTAGGGCACGTGGGGACCCAGTACTTC
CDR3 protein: CASSVGHVGTQYF

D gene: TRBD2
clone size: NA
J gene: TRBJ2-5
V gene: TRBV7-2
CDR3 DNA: TGTGCCAGCGCTCCCATGAGAGGGGAGCGGGGGGGCCGGGGGGAGACCCAGTACTTC
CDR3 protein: CASAPMRGERGGRGETQYF

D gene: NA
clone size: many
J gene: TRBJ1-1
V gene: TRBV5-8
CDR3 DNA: TGTGCCAGCAGCTTGAGCCATGACACTGAAGCTTTCTTT
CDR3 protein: CASSLSHDTEAFF

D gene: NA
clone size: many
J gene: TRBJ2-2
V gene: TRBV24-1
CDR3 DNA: TGTGCCACCAGTGTCCATAGGGCGAACACCGGGGAGCTGTTTTTT
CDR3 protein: CATSVHRANTGELFF

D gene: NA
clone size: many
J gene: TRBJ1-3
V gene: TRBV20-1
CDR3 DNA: TGCAGTGCTAGTTCCGGGCCGGGCTCTGGAAACACCATATATTTT
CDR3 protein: CSASSGPGSGNTIYF